This TCR beta chain appears in the sequencing data of a study of response to subunit inactivated influenza vaccine. J gave up 2 bases and V 2 bases, and 9 bases lay outside the gene matches. The CDR3 extends over 18 amino acids. The germline CDR1 and CDR2 sequences are SGHVS and FNYEAQ. TCRdb itself ran the RT-PCR reads through MiXCR, one entry per CDR3 protein. Of about 650,000 distinct CDR3 sequences listed, around 15% are singletons. The receptor was isolated from a man between 45 and 60 years old who received an inactivated influenza vaccine. The chain employs TRBV7-6 and TRBJ2-2; 9 bases align to TRBD2. This specimen was PBMCs from blood, taken 14 days before vaccination. The CDR3 coding sequence is TGTGCCAGCAGCTTAATCGCGGGAGGGCAAAGAAACACCGGGGAGCTGTTTTTT. As protein: CASSLIAGGQRNTGELFF. Full variable domain (rest looked up from reference TRBV7-6 and TRBJ2-2): GAGVSQSPRYKVTKRGQDVALRCDPISGHVSLYWYRQALGQGPEFLTYFNYEAQQDKSGLPNDRFSAERPEGSISTLTIQRTEQRDSAMYRCASSLIAGGQRNTGELFFGEGSRLTVL.